Following are 27 T cell receptor beta chains from one sample sequenced in a study of cytomegalovirus exposure and HLA in healthy donors. The PCR made use of 60 Vbeta and 13 Jbeta primers. Method: immunoSEQ multiplex PCR; TCRdb's copy keeps in-frame clones and lacks some. The sample holds some 190,000 clones; 70% to 80% are singletons and the top ten take about 1.4%. Sequences were obtained from PBMCs. The source is a woman aged 45-65 years in good health and CMV-seronegative.

This clone was seen a single time. The V call is TRBV11-2, the J call TRBJ2-3; tentative D call: TRBD1 (6 bases). The V gene's germline CDR1 is SGHAT and CDR2 FQNNGV. The CDR3 length is 16 residues. Between the trimmed V and J ends, which lost 5 bases and 1 base, there was a span of 16 bases. The CDR3 sequence: CASSPKAGVRTDTQYF. In DNA, the CDR3 is TGTGCCAGCAGCCCAAAGGCAGGGGTCCGCACAGATACGCAGTATTTT.

The V gene is TRBV6-6, the J gene TRBJ1-2, with D unresolved. The V end was cut by 7 bases, the J end by 5 bases, with 14 bases between. The CDR3 extends over 13 amino acids. Germline V gene sequence: CDR1 MNHNY, CDR2 SVGAGI (reference sequence). CDR3 residues: CASTLTGEYGYTF. CDR3 bases: TGTGCCAGCACCTTAACCGGGGAATATGGCTACACCTTC.

On this clone itself: This specimen includes other DNA sequences encoding the same CDR3. The chain employs TRBV18 and TRBJ1-1, with a tentative D call TRBD1 (6 bases). Germline V lookup: CDR1 KGHSH, CDR2 LQKENI. The CDR3 runs to 13 residues. The V gene lost 4 bases and the J gene lost 5 bases, with 11 bases spanning the gap. The CDR3 nucleotides are TGTGCCAGCTCACAACAGGGACGGACTGAAGCTTTCTTT. Protein sequence: CASSQQGRTEAFF.

The V and J genes are TRBV9 and TRBJ1-2, with D possibly TRBD1 on 6 matching bases. V was trimmed by 0 bases and J by 6 bases, leaving 15 bases between them. Germline lookup yields CDR1 SGDLS and CDR2 YYNGEE. The CDR3 sequence is 15 residues long. For the CDR3, the DNA is TGTGCCAGCAGCGTAGCTGACCAGGGGTGGAATGGCTACACCTTC. Translating it yields CASSVADQGWNGYTF.

J is TRBJ2-5 and V is TRBV5-1; 10 nucleotides align to TRBD2. The CDR3 runs 15 residues. J gave up 2 bases and V 7 bases, and 8 bases lay outside the gene matches. Germline assignment: CDR1 SGHRS and CDR2 YFSETQ. The CDR3 region has the DNA TGCGCCAGCGACCGAGGACTAGCGGAACAAGAGACCCAGTACTTC. Encoded protein: CASDRGLAEQETQYF.

J is TRBJ1-5 and V is TRBV5-1; possible D gene TRBD1, 5 bases. CDR3 size: 14 residues. Deletions cut 4 bases from V and 7 bases from J, with 15 bases between. The germline V gene encodes CDR1 SGHRS and CDR2 YFSETQ. The CDR3 reads CASSPTAGGQPQHF. The CDR3 DNA reads as TGCGCCAGCAGCCCAACGGCGGGGGGGCAGCCCCAGCATTTT. Variable domain in full (rest from reference TRBV5-1 and TRBJ1-5): KAGVTQTPRYLIKTRGQQVTLSCSPISGHRSVSWYQQTPGQGLQFLFEYFSETQRNKGNFPGRFSGRQFSNSRSEMNVSTLELGDSALYLCASSPTAGGQPQHFGDGTRLSIL.

The rearrangement uses TRBV27 and TRBJ2-5, with 7 positions matching TRBD2. This CDR3 is 14 amino acids long. CDR1 MNHEY and CDR2 SMNVEV come from the germline V gene (reference sequence). After removal of 2 bases from V and 4 bases from J, the junction contained 4 bases not matched to a gene. CDR3 loop: CASSLRGGRETQYF. The CDR3 nucleotides read TGTGCCAGCAGTTTAAGAGGCGGGAGAGAGACCCAGTACTTC.

This chain uses TRBV25-1 with TRBJ1-2, with 9 bases that match TRBD1. With 3 bases clipped from V and 4 bases from J, the junction kept 6 bases outside the gene matches. Germline V gene sequence: CDR1 MGHDK, CDR2 SYGVNS. The CDR3 is made up of 15 amino acids. CDR3 amino acids: CASSEIGTGFYGYTF. In DNA form, the CDR3 reads TGTGCCAGCAGTGAGATTGGGACAGGGTTCTATGGCTACACCTTC.

The chain uses TRBV10-3 and TRBJ1-5; D is possibly TRBD1 (6 bases). There are 16 residues in the CDR3. Deletions cut 3 bases from V and 4 bases from J, with 16 bases between. CDR1 and CDR2 (germline): ENHRY, SYGVKD. This CDR3 reads CAISDPQGKGNQPQHF. The CDR3 region has the DNA TGTGCCATCAGTGACCCACAGGGCAAAGGGAATCAGCCCCAGCATTTT.

V usage is TRBV29-1 and J usage is TRBJ2-6; 8 positions match TRBD1. V shed 0 bases and J 1 base; nucleotides not matched to a gene: 8. Germline V lookup: CDR1 SQVTM, CDR2 ANQGSEA. This CDR3 is 18 amino acids long. CDR3: CSVEDPTGGFSGANVLTF. CDR3 DNA sequence: TGCAGCGTTGAAGATCCTACAGGGGGGTTTTCTGGGGCCAACGTCCTGACTTTC.

V is TRBV5-1 and J is TRBJ1-2; TRBD1 agrees at 7 bases. The germline gives CDR1 SGHRS, CDR2 YFSETQ. This CDR3 is built from 14 residues. The J segment lost 5 bases and the V segment lost 3 bases, leaving 7 bases of the junction unmatched. CDR3 region: CASSSSGTVYGYTF. The CDR3 region has the DNA TGCGCCAGCAGCTCTTCCGGGACAGTTTATGGCTACACCTTC.

This clone was observed once. The rearrangement uses TRBV25-1 and TRBJ1-5; 7 nucleotides agree with TRBD1. The CDR3 is 14 residues long. With 6 bases clipped from V and 2 bases from J, the junction kept 4 bases outside the gene matches. The germline V gene encodes CDR1 MGHDK and CDR2 SYGVNS. CDR3 residues: CASSGGQGNQPQHF. DNA for the CDR3: TGTGCCAGCAGCGGAGGACAGGGCAATCAGCCCCAGCATTTT.

This chain joins TRBV5-1 and TRBJ2-3, with D possibly matching TRBD1 (5 bases). The CDR3 is 13 amino acids. The germline V gene encodes CDR1 SGHRS and CDR2 YFSETQ. V shed 2 bases and J shed 5 bases, with 9 bases lying between them. CDR3 sequence (DNA): TGCGCCAGCAGCTTAGGGGCTGGAGATACGCAGTATTTT. Translated: CASSLGAGDTQYF.

The J gene is TRBJ2-5, the V gene TRBV19; TRBD2 agrees at 11 bases. The germline V gene encodes CDR1 LNHDA and CDR2 SQIVND (reference sequence). The CDR3 runs to 21 residues. Germline trimming cut 3 bases from V and 5 bases from J; bases unmatched to any gene: 23. CDR3 residues: CASSISFGPSGGLPHWETQYF. CDR3 nucleotide sequence: TGTGCCAGTAGTATTAGTTTTGGGCCTAGCGGGGGGTTACCTCACTGGGAGACCCAGTACTTC.

The V and J genes are TRBV6-5 and TRBJ1-1; the D gene is possibly TRBD1 (6 bases). Trimming removed 6 bases at V and 8 bases at J, with 10 bases between. Germline lookup yields CDR1 MNHEY and CDR2 SVGAGI. The CDR3 sequence is 11 residues long. The CDR3 spells CASSRGSEAFF. CDR3 sequence (DNA): TGTGCCAGCAGCAGGGGATCGGAAGCTTTCTTT.

The V call is TRBV6-5, the J call TRBJ2-3, with TRBD1 matching over 7 bases. Germline V lookup: CDR1 MNHEY, CDR2 SVGAGI. The CDR3 loop spans 13 amino acids. V was pared by 6 bases and J by 4 bases, with 4 bases of the junction left unmatched. This CDR3 is CASSKTGADTQYF. The CDR3 DNA sequence: TGTGCCAGCAGCAAAACAGGGGCAGATACGCAGTATTTT.

The rearrangement uses TRBV4-2 and TRBJ2-1, with 9 bases fitting TRBD2. This CDR3 contains 17 residues. The junction had 13 bases not matched to a gene; V was cut back by 1 base and J by 9 bases. Germline V lookup: CDR1 LGHNA, CDR2 YNFKEQ. CDR3 sequence: CASSQAPGSGSQGEQFF. In DNA form, the CDR3 reads TGTGCCAGCAGCCAAGCTCCGGGTAGCGGGAGTCAGGGTGAGCAGTTCTTC.

This clone was counted only a few times. This rearrangement joins TRBV4-3 to TRBJ1-4, with D hard to call. Germline values: CDR1 LGHNA, CDR2 YSLEER. V lost 4 bases, J lost 7 bases, and 16 bases lay in between. The CDR3 totals 15 residues. In nucleotides, the CDR3 is TGCGCCAGCAGCCCCCCAGGAGGGTTGGGTGAAAAACTGTTTTTT. It yields the protein CASSPPGGLGEKLFF.

The V and J genes are TRBV9 and TRBJ1-2, with D tentatively TRBD1 (6 bases). Trimming left V 3 bases short and J 3 bases short, with 12 bases between. The CDR3 covers 14 residues. Germline V gene sequence: CDR1 SGDLS, CDR2 YYNGEE. CDR3 in DNA: TGTGCCAGCAGCGCGGGACATCGAGACTATGGCTACACCTTC. Protein: CASSAGHRDYGYTF.

The table lists this clone with a few counts. This chain joins TRBV2 and TRBJ1-6; D is possibly TRBD1 (6 bases). Germline CDR1 is SNHLY and CDR2 is FYNNEI. V lost 6 bases, J lost 8 bases, and 11 bases lay in between. CDR3 size: 13 residues. The CDR3 loop is CASRADSHSPLHF. The CDR3 region has the DNA TGTGCCAGCAGGGCGGACAGTCATTCACCCCTCCACTTT.

This clone was seen more than once but under ten times. The J gene is TRBJ1-1, the V gene TRBV5-1; D gene ambiguous. This CDR3 has 13 amino acids. Looked up from germline, CDR1 is SGHRS and CDR2 is YFSETQ. Trimming left V 3 bases short and J 3 bases short, with 9 bases between. The CDR3 sequence is CASSSRTDTEAFF. CDR3 in DNA: TGCGCCAGCAGCTCGAGGACTGACACTGAAGCTTTCTTT.

In this sample, this clone turned up once. J is TRBJ1-1 and V is TRBV5-8; 11 bases align to TRBD1. CDR1 and CDR2 (germline): SGHTS, YDEGEE. The CDR3 has 16 residues. The V and J ends lost 2 bases and 2 bases, in that order; junction bases with no gene match: 5. This CDR3 is CASSFRGQGANTEAFF. Written as DNA, the CDR3 is TGTGCCAGCAGCTTCCGAGGACAGGGGGCAAACACTGAAGCTTTCTTT. Filled out from reference TRBV5-8 and TRBJ1-1, the complete variable domain reads EAGVTQSPTHLIKTRGQQATLRCSPISGHTSVYWYQQALGLGLQFLLWYDEGEERNRGNFPPRFSGRQFPNYSSELNVNALELEDSALYLCASSFRGQGANTEAFFGQGTRLTVV.

The chain is built from TRBV5-1 and TRBJ2-3; D possibly corresponds to TRBD2 (6 bases). Trimming left V 4 bases short and J 3 bases short, with 15 bases between. Germline V lookup: CDR1 SGHRS, CDR2 YFSETQ. This CDR3 contains 15 residues. The CDR3, as DNA: TGCGCCAGCAGCCCTCTGGCTAGCGCTACAGATACGCAGTATTTT. This gives the protein CASSPLASATDTQYF. Complete variable domain (other parts from reference TRBV5-1 and TRBJ2-3): KAGVTQTPRYLIKTRGQQVTLSCSPISGHRSVSWYQQTPGQGLQFLFEYFSETQRNKGNFPGRFSGRQFSNSRSEMNVSTLELGDSALYLCASSPLASATDTQYFGPGTRLTVL.

This clone was observed a few times. The gene calls are TRBV2 and TRBJ1-2; 8 bases align to TRBD1. Losses at the gene ends were 5 bases for V and 5 bases for J; bases not matched to a gene: 7. The length of the CDR3 is 14 residues. Germline assignment: CDR1 SNHLY and CDR2 FYNNEI. The CDR3 sequence is CASSPGTGRYGYTF. In DNA form, the CDR3 reads TGTGCCAGCAGTCCAGGGACAGGACGATATGGCTACACCTTC.

The chain links TRBV6-1 to TRBJ1-5; possible D gene TRBD1, 6 bases. The V end lost 5 bases, the J end lost 6 bases, and 17 bases lay between the germline ends. This CDR3 is 15 amino acids long. Germline loops: CDR1 MNHNS, CDR2 SASEGT. CDR3 protein: CASSPFQQGPQPQHF. The CDR3 DNA is TGTGCCAGCAGTCCTTTTCAACAGGGCCCTCAGCCCCAGCATTTT.

The rearrangement joins TRBV7-9 to TRBJ2-7; D unclear. Germline loops: CDR1 SEHNR, CDR2 FQNEAQ (reference sequence). The length of the CDR3 is 14 residues. V was clipped by 1 base and J by 1 base, with 8 bases between them. CDR3 region: CASSLGTVSYEQYF. The CDR3 DNA reads TGTGCCAGCAGCTTAGGAACGGTTTCCTACGAGCAGTACTTC. The full variable domain, its missing parts supplied by reference TRBV7-9 and TRBJ2-7, is DTGVSQNPRHKITKRGQNVTFRCDPISEHNRLYWYRQTLGQGPEFLTYFQNEAQLEKSRLLSDRFSAERPKGSFSTLEIQRTEQGDSAMYLCASSLGTVSYEQYFGPGTRLTVT.

The genes are TRBV7-9 and TRBJ1-2, with a possible D match to TRBD1 (5 bases). Germline V gene lookup returns CDR1 SEHNR and CDR2 FQNEAQ (reference sequence). V dropped 2 bases and J dropped 4 bases, with 14 bases sitting between them. The CDR3 length is 15 residues. This chain's CDR3 is CASSLNDRGIYGYTF. In nucleotides, the CDR3 is TGTGCCAGCAGCTTAAATGACAGAGGTATCTATGGCTACACCTTC.